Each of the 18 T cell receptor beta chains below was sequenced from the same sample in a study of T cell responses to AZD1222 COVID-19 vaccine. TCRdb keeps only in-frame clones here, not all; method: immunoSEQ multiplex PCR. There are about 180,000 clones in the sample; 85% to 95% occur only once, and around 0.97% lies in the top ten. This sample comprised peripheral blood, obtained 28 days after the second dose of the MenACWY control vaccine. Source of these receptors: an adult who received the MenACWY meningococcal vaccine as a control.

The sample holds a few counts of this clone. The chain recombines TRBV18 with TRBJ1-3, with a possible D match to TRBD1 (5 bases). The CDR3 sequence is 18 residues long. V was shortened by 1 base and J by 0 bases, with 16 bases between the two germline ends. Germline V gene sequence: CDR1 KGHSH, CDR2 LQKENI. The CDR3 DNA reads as TGTGCCAGCTCACCACGACAGATAAGGTCTGACTCTGGAAACACCATATATTTT. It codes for CASSPRQIRSDSGNTIYF.

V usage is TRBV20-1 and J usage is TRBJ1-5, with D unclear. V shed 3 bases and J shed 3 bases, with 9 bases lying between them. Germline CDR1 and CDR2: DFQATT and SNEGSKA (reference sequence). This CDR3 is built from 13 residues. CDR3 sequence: CSASRSVNQPQHF. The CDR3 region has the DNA TGCAGTGCTAGTCGCAGCGTCAATCAGCCCCAGCATTTT.

Here the CDR3 reads CASSLGLALYNEQFF. The CDR3 region has the DNA TGTGCCAGCAGCCTGGGACTAGCGCTATACAATGAGCAGTTCTTC. The rearrangement joins TRBV7-9 to TRBJ2-1, with 10 bases lining up with TRBD2. Germline values: CDR1 SEHNR, CDR2 FQNEAQ (reference sequence). Trimming at V came to 5 bases and at J to 4 bases, leaving 5 bases not matched to a gene. This CDR3 comprises 15 residues.

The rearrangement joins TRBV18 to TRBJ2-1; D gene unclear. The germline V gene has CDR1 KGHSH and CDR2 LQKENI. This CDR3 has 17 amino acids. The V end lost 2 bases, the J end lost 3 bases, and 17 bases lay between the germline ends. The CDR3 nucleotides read TGTGCCAGCTCACCAGGTCAAGTAGGCCCCAACTACAATGAGCAGTTCTTC. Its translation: CASSPGQVGPNYNEQFF.

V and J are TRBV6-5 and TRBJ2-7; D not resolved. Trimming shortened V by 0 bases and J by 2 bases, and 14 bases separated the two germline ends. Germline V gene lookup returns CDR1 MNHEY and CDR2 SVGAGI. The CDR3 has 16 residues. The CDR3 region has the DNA TGTGCCAGCAGTTACTCGAGGTTGACACCTACCTACGAGCAGTACTTC. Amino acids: CASSYSRLTPTYEQYF.

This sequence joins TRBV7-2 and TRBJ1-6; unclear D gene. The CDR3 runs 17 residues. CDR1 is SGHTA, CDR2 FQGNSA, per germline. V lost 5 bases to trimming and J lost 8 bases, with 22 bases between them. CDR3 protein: CASSAGSTWGGDSPLHF. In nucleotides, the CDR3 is TGTGCCAGCAGCGCGGGGTCCACTTGGGGTGGGGATTCACCCCTCCACTTT.

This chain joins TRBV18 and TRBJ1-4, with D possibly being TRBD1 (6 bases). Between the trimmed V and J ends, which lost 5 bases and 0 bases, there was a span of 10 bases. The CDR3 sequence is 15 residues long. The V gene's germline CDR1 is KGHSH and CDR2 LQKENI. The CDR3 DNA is TGTGCCAGCTCATCGACAGGAGCAACTAATGAAAAACTGTTTTTT. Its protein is CASSSTGATNEKLFF.

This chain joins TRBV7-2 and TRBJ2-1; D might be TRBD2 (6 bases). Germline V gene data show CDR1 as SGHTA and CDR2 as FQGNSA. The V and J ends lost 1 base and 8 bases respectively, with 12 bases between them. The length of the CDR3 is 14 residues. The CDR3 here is CASSLGGGVDEQFF. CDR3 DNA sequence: TGTGCCAGCAGCTTAGGCGGAGGGGTTGATGAGCAGTTCTTC. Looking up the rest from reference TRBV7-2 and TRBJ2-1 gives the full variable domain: GAGVSQSPSNKVTEKGKDVELRCDPISGHTALYWYRQSLGQGLEFLIYFQGNSAPDKSGLPSDRFSAERTGGSVSTLTIQRTQQEDSAVYLCASSLGGGVDEQFFGPGTRLTVL.

In DNA, the CDR3 is TGTGCCAGCAGGCATCCCTGGGAAGGAGAATCTTATGGCTACACCTTC. Translating it yields CASRHPWEGESYGYTF. This rearrangement joins TRBV27 to TRBJ1-2; D uncertain. V dropped 6 bases and J dropped 5 bases, with 22 bases sitting between them. In germline, CDR1 is MNHEY, CDR2 SMNVEV (reference sequence). This CDR3 is built from 16 residues.

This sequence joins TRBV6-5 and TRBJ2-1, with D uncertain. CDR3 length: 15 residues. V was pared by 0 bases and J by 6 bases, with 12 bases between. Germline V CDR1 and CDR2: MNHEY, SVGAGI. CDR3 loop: CASSYSDTTPNEQFF. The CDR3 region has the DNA TGTGCCAGCAGTTACTCTGACACAACACCCAATGAGCAGTTCTTC.

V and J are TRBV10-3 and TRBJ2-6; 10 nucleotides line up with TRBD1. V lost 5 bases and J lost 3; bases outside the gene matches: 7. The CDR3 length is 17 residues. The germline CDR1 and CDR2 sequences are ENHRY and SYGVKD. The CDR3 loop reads CAISRQGANRGANVLTF. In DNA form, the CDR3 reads TGTGCCATCAGTAGACAGGGGGCGAATCGTGGGGCCAACGTCCTGACTTTC.

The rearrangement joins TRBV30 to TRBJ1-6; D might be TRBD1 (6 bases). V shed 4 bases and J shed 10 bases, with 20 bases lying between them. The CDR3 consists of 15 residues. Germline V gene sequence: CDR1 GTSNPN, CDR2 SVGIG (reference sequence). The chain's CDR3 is CAWTQNRVDISPLHF. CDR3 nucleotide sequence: TGTGCCTGGACGCAGAACAGGGTCGACATCTCACCCCTCCACTTT.

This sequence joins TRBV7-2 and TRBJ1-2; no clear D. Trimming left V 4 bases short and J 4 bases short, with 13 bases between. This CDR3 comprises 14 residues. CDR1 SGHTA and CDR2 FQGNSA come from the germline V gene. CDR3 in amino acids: CASSSAVGSYGYTF. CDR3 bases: TGTGCCAGCAGCTCCGCTGTCGGTTCCTATGGCTACACCTTC.

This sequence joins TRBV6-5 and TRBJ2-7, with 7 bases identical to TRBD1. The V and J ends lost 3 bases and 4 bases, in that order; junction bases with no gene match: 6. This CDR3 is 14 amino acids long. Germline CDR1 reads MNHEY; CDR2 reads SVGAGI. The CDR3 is CASSYRQGGYEQYF. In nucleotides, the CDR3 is TGTGCCAGCAGTTATAGACAGGGTGGTTACGAGCAGTACTTC.

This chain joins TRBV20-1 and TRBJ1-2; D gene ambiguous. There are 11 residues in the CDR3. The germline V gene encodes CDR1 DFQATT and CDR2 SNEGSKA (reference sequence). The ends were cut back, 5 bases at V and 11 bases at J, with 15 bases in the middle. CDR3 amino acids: CSAPILGYYTF. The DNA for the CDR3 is TGCAGTGCTCCCATCCTTGGGTATTACACCTTC.

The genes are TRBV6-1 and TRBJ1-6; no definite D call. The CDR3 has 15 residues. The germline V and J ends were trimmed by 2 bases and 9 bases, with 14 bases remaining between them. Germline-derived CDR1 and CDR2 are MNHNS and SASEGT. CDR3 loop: CASSESSSLASPLHF. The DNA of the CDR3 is TGTGCCAGCAGTGAAAGTTCGAGTCTAGCTTCACCCCTCCACTTT.

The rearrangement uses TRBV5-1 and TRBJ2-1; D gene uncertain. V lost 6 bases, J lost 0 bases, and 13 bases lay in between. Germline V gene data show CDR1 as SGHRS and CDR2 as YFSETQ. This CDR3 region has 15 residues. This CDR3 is CASTQDLSSYNEQFF. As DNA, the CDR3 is TGCGCCAGCACCCAGGATTTAAGCTCCTACAATGAGCAGTTCTTC. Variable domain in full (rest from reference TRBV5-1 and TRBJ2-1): KAGVTQTPRYLIKTRGQQVTLSCSPISGHRSVSWYQQTPGQGLQFLFEYFSETQRNKGNFPGRFSGRQFSNSRSEMNVSTLELGDSALYLCASTQDLSSYNEQFFGPGTRLTVL.

CDR3 amino acids: CASSGRDRDYPQPQHF. The CDR3, as DNA: TGTGCCAGCAGTGGACGGGACAGGGACTATCCACAGCCCCAGCATTTT. The chain couples TRBV6-4 to TRBJ1-5; 9 bases map to TRBD1. The CDR3 covers 16 residues. Germline CDR1 is MRHNA and CDR2 is SNTAGT. V dropped 4 bases and J dropped 7; count of bases not matched to a gene: 11.